Here is one T cell receptor beta chain with its context. Produced via immunoSEQ multiplex PCR; TCRdb's table is partial and in-frame only. The sample holds 120,000 to 150,000 clones, roughly 80% seen once. The data were taken from a study of blood T cell repertoires in COVID-19. From germline, CDR1 is SQVTM and CDR2 ANQGSEA. The J segment lost 1 base and the V segment lost 7 bases, leaving 4 bases of the junction unmatched. The CDR3 is made up of 13 amino acids. The TCR originated in a man aged 45-65 years with acute or convalescent COVID-19. Sequencing was done on a sample of peripheral blood. V is TRBV29-1 and J is TRBJ1-1; 9 nucleotides align to TRBD1. CDR3 protein: CSGLQGANTEAFF. For the CDR3, the DNA is TGCAGCGGTCTACAGGGGGCGAACACTGAAGCTTTCTTT.